This T cell receptor (beta chain) was profiled in a study of T cell clonality in common variable immunodeficiency. Points from the study as a whole: Common variable immunodeficiency TCR beta sequences reportedly had fewer deletions and N-nucleotide insertions. CVID subjects had higher TCRbeta clonality than healthy controls, most marked in about a third.

The CDR3 consists of 17 residues. Germline CDR1 is KGHSH and CDR2 is LQKENI. V gave up 3 bases and J gave up 5 bases; unmatched junction bases: 9. Heparinized whole blood, roughly 5 to 8.5 ml, came from each donor. Sequencing used immunoSEQ multiplex PCR; TCRdb keeps in-frame clones, though not all of them. The sample shows 32,000 or so clones, none of them appearing just once. This clone was seen ten or more times. Its antigen is undetermined. The read ends 3 residues shy of where the CDR3 ends; the end is completed using the germline J gene. V is TRBV18 and J is TRBJ1-6; 8 nucleotides match TRBD1. The origin of this receptor is a human donor with common variable immunodeficiency. Sequenced material: peripheral blood mononuclear cells. The sequenced CDR3 bases are TGTGCCAGCTCACCCTACGGACAGGGAGTCAATAATTCACCC. Translating it yields CASSPYGQGVNNSP. In full, the CDR3 is CASSPYGQGVNNSPLHF.